The present T cell receptor (beta chain) was sequenced within a study of blood T cell repertoires in COVID-19. The repertoire was sequenced with immunoSEQ multiplex PCR; TCRdb's copy has only in-frame clones and lacks some. The sample has around 500,000 clones; roughly 90% are singletons. This receptor was obtained from a woman aged 40 to 49 who had recovered from COVID-19. The sample comprised PBMCs or T cells enriched from blood (not recorded which).

Here the CDR3 DNA reads TGTGCCATCAGTGAAGGGCAGGGGGCGTCCTTCAATCAGCCCCAGCATTTT. Its protein product is CAISEGQGASFNQPQHF. This chain joins TRBV10-3 and TRBJ1-5; TRBD1 aligns across 8 bases. This CDR3 contains 17 residues. Germline loops: CDR1 ENHRY, CDR2 SYGVKD. V lost 3 bases and J lost 3; bases outside the gene matches: 10.